This T cell receptor beta chain was documented in a study of blood T cell repertoires in COVID-19. The wider study: Acute and convalescent COVID-19 samples came from the United States, Italy and Spain. Sources were T cells, B-cell-depleted T cells, or PBMCs; the material itself was cDNA or gDNA.

Original methodology: Amplification of reference gene primers was used by the study to estimate nucleated cell counts. Using immunoSEQ multiplex PCR, the repertoire was profiled, and TCRdb retains in-frame clones only, with some absent. The V and J calls and the clone size are those of that table, but D and trimming were determined from the DNA. Counted here are fewer than 65,000 clones, about nine tenths occurring once; the ten biggest clones make up around 9.1%. Input material: peripheral blood. The source is a human donor with acute or convalescent COVID-19. The donor label of this sample is uncertain.

The CDR3, as DNA: TGTGCCAGCCGGAGGGTGGGCAGCACAGATACGCAGTATTTT. It codes for CASRRVGSTDTQYF. The chain joins TRBV7-2 to TRBJ2-3; D perhaps matches TRBD2 (6 bases). From germline, CDR1 is SGHTA and CDR2 FQGNSA. This CDR3 spans 14 amino acids. V was pared by 8 bases and J by 0 bases, with 12 bases between.